The T cell receptor beta chain under discussion was sequenced for a study of blood T cell repertoires in COVID-19. Study background: T cells, B-cell-depleted T cells, or PBMCs provided the cDNA or gDNA that served as material.

Here immunoSEQ multiplex PCR was the method, and the copy in TCRdb shows in-frame clones only, minus some. Counted here are approximately 150,000 clones, 87% occurring once; the ten biggest clones make up 1.6%. Germline CDR1 reads MNHEY; CDR2 reads SVGAGI. The V segment lost 6 bases and the J segment 13 bases; nucleotides outside the gene matches: 3. This CDR3 region has 11 residues. The chain is built from TRBV6-5 and TRBJ1-4; 9 positions agree with TRBD1. The specimen sequenced was peripheral blood. The TCR comes from a woman in her 50s with acute or convalescent COVID-19. In nucleotides, the CDR3 is TGTGCCAGCAGGAGGGACAGGGTACTGTTTTTT. The encoded protein is CASRRDRVLFF.